This T cell receptor beta chain comes out of a study of T cells in narcolepsy. Points from the study as a whole: Reportedly, autoreactive clonotypes were serially detected in patients' blood but not controls'. HCRT-specific and TRIB2-specific autoreactive clonotypes appeared among same-patient CSF and blood CD4+ clonotypes.

The ends lost 4 bases at V and 2 bases at J; junction bases unmatched: 8. The CDR3 runs 16 residues. From germline, CDR1 is SGHRS and CDR2 YFSETQ. Regarding this clone: Its target is unknown.

TCRdb's copy holds only in-frame clones and misses some; the assay was immunoSEQ multiplex PCR. Of approximately 23,000 clones detected, roughly 85% appear once; the ten largest clones hold 10% to 13%. The receptor comes from a human donor in good health. The rearrangement uses TRBV5-1 and TRBJ1-4; TRBD1 agrees at 7 bases. The sample consisted of memory (CD45RA-) CD4+ T cells from blood. CDR3 DNA: TGCGCCAGCAGCCCATCGACAGGGCGGACTAATGAAAAACTGTTTTTT. It codes for CASSPSTGRTNEKLFF.